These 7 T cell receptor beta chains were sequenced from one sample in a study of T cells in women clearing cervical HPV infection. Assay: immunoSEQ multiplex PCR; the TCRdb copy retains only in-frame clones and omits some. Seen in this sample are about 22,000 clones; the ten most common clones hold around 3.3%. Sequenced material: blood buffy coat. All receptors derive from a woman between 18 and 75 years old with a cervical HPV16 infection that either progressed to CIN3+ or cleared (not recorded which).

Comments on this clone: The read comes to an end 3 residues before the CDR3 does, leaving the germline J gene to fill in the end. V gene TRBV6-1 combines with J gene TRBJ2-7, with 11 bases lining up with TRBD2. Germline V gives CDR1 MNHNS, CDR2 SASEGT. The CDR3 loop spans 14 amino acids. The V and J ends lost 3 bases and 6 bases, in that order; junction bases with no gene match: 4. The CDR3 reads CASSDLGLAGEQYF. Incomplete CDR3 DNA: TGTGCCAGCAGTGACCTAGGACTAGCGGGCGAG.

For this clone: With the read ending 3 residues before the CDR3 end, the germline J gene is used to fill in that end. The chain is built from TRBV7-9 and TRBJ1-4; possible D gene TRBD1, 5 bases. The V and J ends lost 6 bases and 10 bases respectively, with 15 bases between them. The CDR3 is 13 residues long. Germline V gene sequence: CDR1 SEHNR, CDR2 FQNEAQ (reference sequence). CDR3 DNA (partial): TGTGCCAGCAGGAAAGGACAATATGGAAAA. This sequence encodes CASRKGQYGK. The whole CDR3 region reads CASRKGQYGKLFF.

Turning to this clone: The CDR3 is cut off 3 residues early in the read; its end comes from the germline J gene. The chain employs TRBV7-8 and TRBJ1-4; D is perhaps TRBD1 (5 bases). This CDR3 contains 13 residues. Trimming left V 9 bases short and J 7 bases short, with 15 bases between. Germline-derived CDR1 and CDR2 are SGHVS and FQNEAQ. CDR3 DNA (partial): TGTGCCAGTAGCGCCACAGGCAGTGAAAAA. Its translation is CASSATGSEK. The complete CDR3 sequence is CASSATGSEKLFF.

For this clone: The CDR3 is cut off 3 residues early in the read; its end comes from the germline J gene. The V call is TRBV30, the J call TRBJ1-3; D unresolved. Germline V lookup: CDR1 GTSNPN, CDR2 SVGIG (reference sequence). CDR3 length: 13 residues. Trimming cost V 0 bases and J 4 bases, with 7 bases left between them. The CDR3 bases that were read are TGTGCCTGGAGTGTCTCCGTGGGAAACACC. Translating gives CAWSVSVGNT. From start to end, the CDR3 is CAWSVSVGNTIYF. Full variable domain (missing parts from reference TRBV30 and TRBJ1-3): SQTIHQWPATLVQPVGSPLSLECTVEGTSNPNLYWYRQAAGRGLQLLFYSVGIGQISSEVPQNLSASRPQDRQFILSSKKLLLSDSGFYLCAWSVSVGNTIYFGEGSWLTVV.

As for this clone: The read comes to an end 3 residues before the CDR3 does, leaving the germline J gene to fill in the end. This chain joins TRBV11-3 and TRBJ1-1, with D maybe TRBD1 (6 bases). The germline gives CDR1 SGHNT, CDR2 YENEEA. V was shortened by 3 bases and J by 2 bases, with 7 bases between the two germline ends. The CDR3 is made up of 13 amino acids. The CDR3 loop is CASSLDRNTEAFF. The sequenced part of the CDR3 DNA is TGTGCCAGCAGCTTGGACAGAAACACTGAA.

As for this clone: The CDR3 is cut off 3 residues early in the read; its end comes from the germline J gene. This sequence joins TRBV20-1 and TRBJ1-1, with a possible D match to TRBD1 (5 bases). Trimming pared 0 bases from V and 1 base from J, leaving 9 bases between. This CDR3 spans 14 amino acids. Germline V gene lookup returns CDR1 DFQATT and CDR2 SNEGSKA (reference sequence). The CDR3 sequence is CSARDRVKNTEAFF. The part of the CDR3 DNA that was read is TGCAGTGCTAGAGACAGGGTGAAGAACACTGAA.

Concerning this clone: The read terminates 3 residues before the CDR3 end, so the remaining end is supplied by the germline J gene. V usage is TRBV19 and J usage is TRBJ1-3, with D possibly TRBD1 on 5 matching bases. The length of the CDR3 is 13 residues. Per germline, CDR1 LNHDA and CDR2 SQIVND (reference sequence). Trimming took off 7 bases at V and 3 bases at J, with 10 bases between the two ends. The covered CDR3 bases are TGTGCCAGTAACCCAGGGAGTGGAAACACC. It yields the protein CASNPGSGNT. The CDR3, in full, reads CASNPGSGNTIYF.